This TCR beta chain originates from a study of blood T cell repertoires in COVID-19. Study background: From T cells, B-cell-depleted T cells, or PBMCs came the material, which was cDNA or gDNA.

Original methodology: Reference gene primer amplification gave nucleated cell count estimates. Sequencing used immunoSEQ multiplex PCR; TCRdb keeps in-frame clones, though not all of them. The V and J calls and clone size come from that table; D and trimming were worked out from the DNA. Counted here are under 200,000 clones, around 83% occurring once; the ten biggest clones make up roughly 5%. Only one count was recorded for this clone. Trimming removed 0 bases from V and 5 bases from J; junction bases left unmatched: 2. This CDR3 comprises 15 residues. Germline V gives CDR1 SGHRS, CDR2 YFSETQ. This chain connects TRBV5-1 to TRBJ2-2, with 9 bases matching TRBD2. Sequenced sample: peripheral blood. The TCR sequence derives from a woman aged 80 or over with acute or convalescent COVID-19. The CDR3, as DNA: TGCGCCAGCAGCTTGGCTAGCGGGATTACCGGGGAGCTGTTTTTT. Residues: CASSLASGITGELFF.